A selection of T cell receptor beta chains follows, all from one sample in a study of control samples from healthy donors and cancer patients. Sequencing used immunoSEQ multiplex PCR; TCRdb keeps in-frame clones, though not all of them. Altogether 150,000 to 200,000 clones are present, about 90% being singletons, with the ten largest covering nearly 5%. What was sequenced was blood. The receptor source for this set is a woman in her twenties or thirties in good health. CDR3s include the opening cysteine and the closing phenylalanine or tryptophan. The D gene is left open where the match is weak. Clone size appears in some rows only: once, few, many, or a class for an expanded clone.

>TRBD1|.|TRBJ2-2|TRBV27
CASSFFGTGTGELFF
TGTGCCAGCAGTTTCTTTGGGACAGGGACCGGGGAGCTGTTTTTT
>.|.|TRBJ2-1|TRBV11-3
CASSQFSGPYNEQFF
TGTGCCAGCAGCCAATTTAGCGGACCCTACAATGAGCAGTTCTTC
>.|.|TRBJ1-2|TRBV30
CAWSVRGSGYTF
TGTGCCTGGAGTGTACGTGGCTCCGGCTACACCTTC
>.|.|TRBJ2-7|TRBV7-9
CASSLGTYEQYF
TGTGCCAGCAGCTTAGGCACCTACGAGCAGTACTTC
>.|.|TRBJ1-2|TRBV4-1
CASSPGLVNYGYTF
TGCGCCAGCAGCCCTGGTTTGGTAAACTATGGCTACACCTTC
>.|.|TRBJ2-3|TRBV18
CASSKVGHTDTQYF
TGTGCCAGCTCAAAGGTGGGGCACACAGATACGCAGTATTTT
>.|once|TRBJ1-5|TRBV19
CASTRSGTQHF
TGTGCCAGTACTCGAAGTGGGACTCAGCATTTT
>TRBD2|.|TRBJ2-1|TRBV5-4
CASSTEGLADNEQFF
TGTGCCAGCAGCACCGAGGGGCTAGCGGACAATGAGCAGTTCTTC
>.|.|TRBJ2-1|TRBV6-5
CASRDQGTLLNEQFF
TGTGCCAGCAGGGACCAGGGAACTTTACTGAATGAGCAGTTCTTC
>.|.|TRBJ1-2|TRBV5-4
CASSSPIRETYTF
TGTGCCAGCAGCAGCCCTATTAGGGAAACCTACACCTTC
>.|few|TRBJ1-5|TRBV5-4
CASSLPGGTQPQHF
TGTGCCAGCAGCTTACCCGGGGGGACTCAGCCCCAGCATTTT
>.|.|TRBJ2-3|TRBV11-2
CASSSGLVFNSDTQYF
TGTGCCAGCAGCTCGGGTTTAGTGTTTAACTCGGATACGCAGTATTTT
>.|.|TRBJ1-2|TRBV24-1
CATSGAANYGYTF
TGTGCCACCAGTGGGGCTGCTAACTATGGCTACACCTTC
>.|once|TRBJ2-5|TRBV3-1/TRBV3-2
CASSQSSGAQYF
TGTGCCAGCAGCCAGAGCTCGGGGGCCCAGTACTTC
>.|.|TRBJ1-5|TRBV5-6
CASSLAMGGDNQPQHF
TGTGCCAGCAGCTTGGCTATGGGCGGAGACAATCAGCCCCAGCATTTT
>.|.|TRBJ1-3|TRBV27
CASSLSGGGPPTGNTIYF
TGTGCCAGCAGTTTATCGGGGGGGGGACCACCCACTGGAAACACCATATATTTT
>.|.|TRBJ2-3|TRBV28
CASSFLGAADTQYF
TGTGCCAGCAGTTTTCTGGGGGCCGCAGATACGCAGTATTTT
>TRBD1|.|TRBJ2-2|TRBV5-1
CASSPTGVGELFF
TGCGCCAGCAGCCCTACAGGGGTAGGGGAGCTGTTTTTT
>TRBD1|.|TRBJ2-1|TRBV5-1
CASSLALPGTVAPNNEQFF
TGCGCCAGCAGCTTGGCACTACCTGGGACAGTTGCACCCAACAATGAGCAGTTCTTC
>.|once|TRBJ2-2|TRBV21-1
CASSKRPRDRADNTGELFF
TGTGCCAGCAGCAAAAGGCCCCGGGACAGGGCGGATAACACCGGGGAGCTGTTTTTT
>.|.|TRBJ2-2|TRBV10-3
CAISSTGELFF
TGTGCCATCTCCTCCACCGGGGAGCTGTTTTTT
>.|.|TRBJ2-3|TRBV18
CASSPASSTDTQYF
TGTGCCAGCTCACCGGCCAGTAGCACAGATACGCAGTATTTT
>.|.|TRBJ2-6|TRBV10-3
CALGSPLRGANVLTF
TGTGCCCTAGGGAGTCCTTTGAGGGGGGCCAACGTCCTGACTTTC
>.|.|TRBJ2-6|TRBV18
CASSPQGSGANVLTF
TGTGCCAGCTCACCGCAGGGATCTGGGGCCAACGTCCTGACTTTC
>.|once|TRBJ2-2|TRBV9
CASSVGPLGSTSGELFF
TGTGCCAGCAGCGTTGGGCCCCTTGGGAGTACTTCCGGGGAGCTGTTTTTT
>TRBD2|.|TRBJ2-1|TRBV10-3
CAIGRGGVNEQFF
TGTGCCATCGGTCGGGGGGGAGTCAATGAGCAGTTCTTC
>TRBD2|.|TRBJ2-1|TRBV3-1/TRBV3-2
CASSRTSGSGSSYNEQFF
TGTGCCAGCAGCCGGACTAGCGGGAGTGGGAGCTCCTACAATGAGCAGTTCTTC
>.|few|TRBJ1-2|TRBV6-5
CASSYSGTHYGYTF
TGTGCCAGCAGTTATTCCGGGACACACTATGGCTACACCTTC
>TRBD1|.|TRBJ1-6|TRBV9
CASSVGAGGVYNSPLHF
TGTGCCAGCAGCGTAGGGGCAGGGGGGGTGTATAATTCACCCCTCCACTTT